A single sample is the source of the 25 T cell receptor beta chains below, sequenced in a study of shared clonotypes between healthy human individuals. Sequenced by immunoSEQ multiplex PCR; TCRdb stores in-frame clones only, minus some. The repertoire holds over a million clones, with about 98% as singletons. Sequenced sample: naive CD4+ T cells sorted from blood. Documented subset: CD45RA+ positively selected. Every receptor here comes from a young man in good health.

This chain links TRBV7-6 with TRBJ1-1; D gene unclear. Germline V CDR1 and CDR2: SGHVS, FNYEAQ. Deletions cut 5 bases from V and 1 base from J, with 11 bases between. This CDR3 has 14 residues. CDR3 protein: CASSALLGNTEAFF. The CDR3 nucleotides are TGTGCCAGCAGCGCCCTGTTGGGGAACACTGAAGCTTTCTTT.

The chain joins TRBV12-2 to TRBJ2-7; the table's D gene call, TRBD2, was not cross checked with the DNA. TRBV12-2 is reported as a pseudogene. The CDR3 consists of 14 residues. CDR3 in amino acids: CASRFEGCFYEQYF. The CDR3 DNA reads as TGTGCAAGTCGCTTTGAGGGCTGCTTCTACGAGCAGTACTTC.

V is TRBV2 and J is TRBJ1-1, with 7 bases fitting TRBD1. Trimming took 5 bases from V and 5 from J; bases not matched to a gene: 5. The CDR3 extends over 13 amino acids. The germline gives CDR1 SNHLY, CDR2 FYNNEI. CDR3 nucleotide sequence: TGTGCCAGCAGTACGAACAGGGGAACTGAAGCTTTCTTT. Its protein is CASSTNRGTEAFF.

The rearrangement links TRBV7-2 to TRBJ2-7; 13 bases align to TRBD2. Germline CDR1 is SGHTA and CDR2 is FQGNSA. The trim removed 5 bases at V and 6 bases at J, leaving 7 bases unmatched. The length of the CDR3 is 15 residues. In DNA, the CDR3 is TGTGCCAGCAGCAGACTAGCGGGAGGCCCCCGCGAGCAGTACTTC. Translation: CASSRLAGGPREQYF.

This clone was observed once. V is TRBV7-9 and J is TRBJ2-3, with D possibly matching TRBD2 (5 bases). The CDR3 is made up of 14 amino acids. Per the germline V gene, CDR1 is SEHNR and CDR2 is FQNEAQ (reference sequence). V was pared by 4 bases and J by 3 bases, with 11 bases between. The chain's CDR3 is CASSYERRTDTQYF. The CDR3 DNA follows: TGTGCCAGCAGCTATGAGAGGAGGACAGATACGCAGTATTTT.

V and J are TRBV28 and TRBJ2-7; D is tentatively TRBD1 or TRBD2 (5 bases each). The CDR3 extends over 13 amino acids. Germline CDR1 MDHEN, CDR2 SYDVKM. The V gene lost 6 bases and the J gene lost 2 bases, with 11 bases spanning the gap. The DNA of the CDR3 is TGTGCCAGCAGAACCGGGACCGCCTACGAGCAGTACTTC. It encodes CASRTGTAYEQYF.

The sample holds one count of this clone. The chain combines TRBV6-1 with TRBJ2-6; either TRBD1 or TRBD2 may supply D (5 bases each). Trimming shortened V by 7 bases and J by 2 bases, and 9 bases separated the two germline ends. The CDR3 spans 14 residues. Germline V gives CDR1 MNHNS, CDR2 SASEGT. CDR3 bases: TGTGCCAGCATTTGGGACCCTGGGGCCAACGTCCTGACTTTC. Protein: CASIWDPGANVLTF.

This clone occurred once. This rearrangement joins TRBV27 to TRBJ2-5; D is unresolved. The V gene's germline CDR1 is MNHEY and CDR2 SMNVEV (reference sequence). The CDR3 contains 13 residues. V was shortened by 3 bases and J by 5 bases, with 10 bases between the two germline ends. The chain's CDR3 is CASSFIPAETQYF. CDR3 in DNA: TGTGCCAGCAGTTTCATCCCCGCCGAGACCCAGTACTTC.

The chain employs TRBV27 and TRBJ2-7, with 7 nucleotides matching TRBD1. The CDR3 is 17 amino acids. The junction had 13 bases not matched to a gene; V was cut back by 4 bases and J by 1 base. Germline-derived CDR1 and CDR2 are MNHEY and SMNVEV (reference sequence). Written as DNA, the CDR3 is TGTGCCAGCAGTTCCCGTACACGGGACAGAAGTTCCTACGAGCAGTACTTC. Amino acids: CASSSRTRDRSSYEQYF.

CDR3 loop: CAWSASPYYTDTQYF. In nucleotides, the CDR3 is TGTGCCTGGAGCGCCTCCCCGTACTACACAGATACGCAGTATTTT. The J gene is TRBJ2-3, the V gene TRBV30; no clear D gene. The CDR3 is 15 amino acids. The germline CDR1 and CDR2 sequences are GTSNPN and SVGIG (reference sequence). Trimming removed 3 bases at V and 2 bases at J, with 15 bases between.

As for this clone: The same CDR3 is also encoded by other DNA sequences in this sample. The J gene is TRBJ1-1, the V gene TRBV28; D call uncertain. Deletions cut 6 bases from V and 4 bases from J, with 9 bases between. CDR3 size: 12 residues. Germline lookup yields CDR1 MDHEN and CDR2 SYDVKM. Here the CDR3 DNA reads TGTGCCAGCAGAACGGGTGGCACTGAAGCTTTCTTT. Protein product: CASRTGGTEAFF.

The chain employs TRBV11-3 and TRBJ2-6; D not resolved. The CDR3 has 17 residues. Germline V lookup: CDR1 SGHNT, CDR2 YENEEA. Trimming cost V 5 bases and J 4 bases, with 18 bases left between them. CDR3 sequence (DNA): TGTGCCAGCAGCGCCAGACTCCTAGGGTCCGGGGCCAACGTCCTGACTTTC. This gives the protein CASSARLLGSGANVLTF.

The chain is built from TRBV5-4 and TRBJ1-4, with 7 bases fitting TRBD1. The germline CDR1 and CDR2 sequences are SGHNT and YYREEE (reference sequence). V dropped 4 bases and J dropped 4; count of bases not matched to a gene: 7. The CDR3 has 15 residues. CDR3 nucleotide sequence: TGTGCCAGCAGCCCGCGACAGGGAAGTAATGAAAAACTGTTTTTT. Amino acids: CASSPRQGSNEKLFF. The complete variable domain, with remaining parts taken from reference TRBV5-4 and TRBJ1-4, reads ETGVTQSPTHLIKTRGQQVTLRCSSQSGHNTVSWYQQALGQGPQFIFQYYREEENGRGNFPPRFSGLQFPNYSSELNVNALELDDSALYLCASSPRQGSNEKLFFGSGTQLSVL.

The gene calls are TRBV4-1 and TRBJ1-1, with a weak D call TRBD1 (5 bases). V was cut by 5 bases and J by 1 base, with 14 bases left in between. Germline V gene data show CDR1 as MGHRA and CDR2 as YSYEKL. The CDR3 covers 15 residues. CDR3 sequence (DNA): TGCGCCAGCAGCACCAGACAGCTCCCGAACACTGAAGCTTTCTTT. Protein: CASSTRQLPNTEAFF.

A remark on this clone: This sample also contains other DNA sequences that code for the same CDR3. The V and J genes are TRBV18 and TRBJ2-7, with no clear D. Trimming stripped 2 bases from V and 3 bases from J, with 8 bases between. CDR1 KGHSH and CDR2 LQKENI come from the germline V gene. CDR3 size: 13 residues. The CDR3 region has the DNA TGTGCCAGCTCACCAGCGTCGAACTACGAGCAGTACTTC. Its translation is CASSPASNYEQYF.

This chain uses TRBV6-5 with TRBJ1-1; 9 nucleotides agree with TRBD1. This CDR3 has 16 residues. Germline-derived CDR1 and CDR2 are MNHEY and SVGAGI. V was clipped by 4 bases and J by 0 bases; unmatched bases: 6. CDR3 sequence reads: CASSLGTGRMNTEAFF. The DNA of the CDR3 is TGTGCCAGCAGTTTGGGGACAGGGCGGATGAACACTGAAGCTTTCTTT.

The chain has TRBV30 and TRBJ1-2; TRBD1 is a possible D gene (6 bases). The CDR3 extends over 13 amino acids. With 3 bases removed from V and 4 bases from J, the gap between germline ends came to 12 bases. CDR1 is GTSNPN, CDR2 SVGIG, per germline (reference sequence). The CDR3 is CAWRLTGAYGYTF. The CDR3 DNA is TGTGCCTGGAGACTGACAGGAGCCTATGGCTACACCTTC.

The J gene is TRBJ2-1, the V gene TRBV11-2; D is possibly TRBD1 (6 bases). V was cut by 5 bases and J by 2 bases, with 16 bases left in between. Per germline, CDR1 SGHAT and CDR2 FQNNGV. The CDR3 runs 16 residues. For the CDR3, the DNA is TGTGCCAGCAGCCTCACGACAGGAGTGGCCTACAATGAGCAGTTCTTC. Encoded protein: CASSLTTGVAYNEQFF.

The V and J genes are TRBV2 and TRBJ2-5; the match to TRBD1 covers 12 bases. Unmatched junction bases numbered 8, after V lost 7 bases and J lost 5 bases. This CDR3 region has 15 residues. In germline, CDR1 is SNHLY, CDR2 FYNNEI. The CDR3 DNA reads TGTGCCAGCATCGAGGGACAGGGGGCCGGGGAGACCCAGTACTTC. Amino acids: CASIEGQGAGETQYF.

The V call is TRBV10-3, the J call TRBJ2-5; 8 positions match TRBD2. Germline V gene data show CDR1 as ENHRY and CDR2 as SYGVKD. The CDR3 runs 17 residues. After removal of 3 bases from V and 5 bases from J, the junction contained 14 bases not matched to a gene. The CDR3 reads CAISERAGGLEGETQYF. DNA of the CDR3: TGTGCCATCAGTGAACGTGCGGGAGGCCTAGAGGGGGAGACCCAGTACTTC.

About this clone itself: The sample has other DNA sequences that encode this CDR3 too. The chain couples TRBV5-1 to TRBJ2-7; 8 nucleotides align to TRBD2. CDR1 SGHRS and CDR2 YFSETQ come from the germline V gene. CDR3 size: 14 residues. V dropped 3 bases and J dropped 0; count of bases not matched to a gene: 2. CDR3 residues: CASSSTSGSYEQYF. Here the CDR3 DNA reads TGCGCCAGCAGCTCAACTAGCGGCTCCTACGAGCAGTACTTC.

This chain links TRBV4-1 with TRBJ2-7; no reliable D call. The CDR3 totals 9 residues. Germline CDR1 and CDR2: MGHRA and YSYEKL. V lost 8 bases, J lost 9 bases, and 8 bases lay in between. The CDR3, as DNA: TGCGCCAGCCTACGGGTGCAGTACTTC. Translated: CASLRVQYF.

This chain uses TRBV2 with TRBJ2-7; no definite D call. CDR3 length: 16 amino acids. The germline V gene has CDR1 SNHLY and CDR2 FYNNEI. V was trimmed by 2 bases and J by 1 base, leaving 15 bases between them. The CDR3 DNA reads TGTGCCAGCAGTGAACGGAGACTCACCTCATCCTACGAGCAGTACTTC. It encodes CASSERRLTSSYEQYF.

The genes are TRBV7-2 and TRBJ2-7; no firm D call. V was shortened by 2 bases and J by 0 bases, with 11 bases between the two germline ends. Germline CDR1 SGHTA, CDR2 FQGNSA. This CDR3 has 15 residues. The CDR3 is CASSLKSHTSYEQYF. The CDR3 nucleotides read TGTGCCAGCAGCTTAAAGAGTCACACCTCCTACGAGCAGTACTTC.

This clone was found once. The chain uses TRBV9 and TRBJ2-5; D is perhaps TRBD2 (7 bases). Germline assignment: CDR1 SGDLS and CDR2 YYNGEE. CDR3 size: 13 residues. V lost 4 bases to trimming and J lost 5 bases, with 12 bases between them. The CDR3 DNA reads TGTGCCAGCAGCTCCCGGGGGGCGGAGACCCAGTACTTC. It is translated as CASSSRGAETQYF.